The source of this TCR beta chain is a study of cytomegalovirus exposure and HLA in healthy donors. Turning to the study itself: There were a few hundred genotyped donors. Of these, roughly 80% fell in the genetic ancestry cluster associated with self-reported Caucasian donors.

In the case of this clone: Its specificity is unknown.

Germline V gene lookup returns CDR1 SGHVS and CDR2 FQNEAQ. The CDR3 consists of 13 residues. Unmatched junction bases numbered 4, after V lost 5 bases and J lost 4 bases. Study-level results: What TCR beta sequences reportedly achieved was accurate prediction of HLA-A and HLA-B alleles in most subjects. It was confirmed in vitro that three of the CMV-associated chains were specific for CMV antigens. Among TCR sequences, most were rare, though some public TCRs appeared in many donors.

13 Jbeta primers and 60 Vbeta primers were used for the PCR. Produced via immunoSEQ multiplex PCR; TCRdb's table is partial and in-frame only. The table lists roughly 51,000 clones. The TCR sequence derives from a woman aged 45 to 65 in good health and CMV-seropositive. V and J are TRBV7-8 and TRBJ1-2; 7 bases are shared with TRBD1. Sequences were obtained from PBMCs. CDR3 bases: TGTGCCAGCAGCCTAGGGGGCGGCTATGGCTACACCTTC. It translates to CASSLGGGYGYTF. Filled out from reference TRBV7-8 and TRBJ1-2, the complete variable domain reads GAGVSQSPRYKVAKRGQDVALRCDPISGHVSLFWYQQALGQGPEFLTYFQNEAQLDKSGLPSDRFFAERPEGSVSTLKIQRTQQEDSAVYLCASSLGGGYGYTFGSGTRLTVV.